This TCR beta chain is from a study of blood T cell repertoires in COVID-19. V lost 4 bases to trimming and J lost 8 bases, with 17 bases between them. The CDR3 has 13 amino acids. The germline gives CDR1 SQVTM, CDR2 ANQGSEA. Study processing details: For nucleated cells, counts were estimated from reference gene primer amplification. The method was immunoSEQ multiplex PCR; TCRdb's version includes in-frame clones alone and lacks a portion of them. Clone size and V and J calls were adopted from that table, with D and trimming inferred from the DNA. Here the sample spans about 350,000 clones, around 87% being singletons. Either two negative PCRs, clearance, or symptom resolution qualified Cohort 3 donors as recovered.

The origin of this receptor is a young woman who had recovered from COVID-19. The chain is built from TRBV29-1 and TRBJ1-2; tentatively, D is TRBD1 (5 bases). Sequenced material: PBMCs or T cells enriched from blood (not recorded which). The CDR3: CSVGRGGSRGYTF. For the CDR3, the DNA is TGCAGCGTTGGGCGCGGGGGGTCGAGGGGCTACACCTTC.